The 10 T cell receptor beta chains below were found in one sample sequenced in a study of cytomegalovirus exposure and HLA in healthy donors (dated by TCRdb to the late 2010s). Libraries came from the immunoSEQ multiplex PCR assay. For the multiplex PCR, a mixture combining 60 forward primers for TCR Vbeta segments and 13 reverse primers for TCR Jbeta segments was used. TCRdb's version of the immuneACCESS table is confined to in-frame rearrangements and falls short of the full clone set. An unresolved V gene accounts for under half of the shortfall where checked; the remainder is of unknown origin. The sample table shows roughly 120,000 clones, and around four fifths are seen once. About 1.8% of the sample comes from the top ten. The sequencing input was PBMCs. These receptors all stem from a middle-aged man in good health and CMV-seronegative.

The sample holds one count of this clone. The rearrangement joins TRBV30 to TRBJ2-7; possible D gene TRBD2, 6 bases. Trimming stripped 4 bases from V and 6 bases from J, with 10 bases between. CDR3 length: 11 amino acids. CDR1 is GTSNPN and CDR2 is SVGIG in the germline V gene (reference sequence). Written as DNA, the CDR3 is TGTGCCTGGACGGCGGGGATCGAGCAGTACTTC. Amino acid sequence: CAWTAGIEQYF.

The chain employs TRBV6-6 and TRBJ1-3, with TRBD1 matching 7 bases. Trimming removed 7 bases from V and 0 bases from J; junction bases left unmatched: 9. Germline CDR1 MNHNY, CDR2 SVGAGI (reference sequence). The CDR3 totals 16 residues. This CDR3 reads CASTKIQGSSGNTIYF. CDR3 DNA: TGTGCCAGCACCAAAATACAGGGGTCCTCTGGAAACACCATATATTTT.

This chain uses TRBV19 with TRBJ2-7, with D possibly being TRBD1 (6 bases). Trimming left V 4 bases short and J 3 bases short, with 10 bases between. This CDR3 is 13 amino acids long. Germline CDR1 and CDR2: LNHDA and SQIVND (reference sequence). The CDR3 is CASSTRQDYEQYF. The DNA for the CDR3 is TGTGCCAGTAGTACCCGACAGGACTACGAGCAGTACTTC. The full variable domain, rest sourced from reference TRBV19 and TRBJ2-7, is DGGITQSPKYLFRKEGQNVTLSCEQNLNHDAMYWYRQDPGQGLRLIYYSQIVNDFQKGDIAEGYSVSREKKESFPLTVTSAQKNPTAFYLCASSTRQDYEQYFGPGTRLTVT.

The chain combines TRBV4-1 with TRBJ2-5, with D possibly TRBD2 on 5 matching bases. V lost 4 bases to trimming and J lost 3 bases, with 12 bases between them. Germline V gene data show CDR1 as MGHRA and CDR2 as YSYEKL. The CDR3 covers 14 residues. For the CDR3, the DNA is TGCGCCAGCAGCCGGGGTTTGCGGGAAGAGACCCAGTACTTC. This gives the protein CASSRGLREETQYF.

This chain uses TRBV4-3 with TRBJ2-2, with 8 nucleotides matching TRBD2. The CDR3 loop spans 17 amino acids. The V gene's germline CDR1 is LGHNA and CDR2 YSLEER. The V and J ends lost 0 bases and 2 bases, in that order; junction bases with no gene match: 5. The CDR3 protein is CASSQEYGGGNTGELFF. DNA for the CDR3: TGCGCCAGCAGCCAAGAATACGGGGGGGGAAACACCGGGGAGCTGTTTTTT.

V gene TRBV27 combines with J gene TRBJ2-5; D gene ambiguous. The V end lost 4 bases, the J end lost 1 base, and 13 bases lay between the germline ends. Germline CDR1 and CDR2: MNHEY and SMNVEV (reference sequence). This CDR3 is 15 amino acids long. In nucleotides, the CDR3 is TGTGCCAGCAGTTCCTCCCAGACAAGCCAAGAGACCCAGTACTTC. It encodes CASSSSQTSQETQYF.

The V call is TRBV5-6, the J call TRBJ2-1; 7 nucleotides agree with TRBD1. Trimming took 5 bases from V and 4 from J; bases not matched to a gene: 6. The CDR3 is made up of 14 amino acids. CDR1 and CDR2 (germline): SGHDT, YYEEEE. The CDR3 protein is CASSRDRAYNEQFF. CDR3 nucleotide sequence: TGTGCCAGCAGTCGAGACAGGGCGTACAATGAGCAGTTCTTC.

CDR3 residues: CASSLGVGLWNTGELFF. The CDR3 nucleotides are TGTGCCAGCAGTCTTGGAGTCGGCTTATGGAACACCGGGGAGCTGTTTTTT. V usage is TRBV27 and J usage is TRBJ2-2, with no clear D. Trimming removed 5 bases from V and 1 base from J, with 17 bases in between. The CDR3 loop spans 17 amino acids. CDR1 MNHEY and CDR2 SMNVEV come from the germline V gene (reference sequence).

The rearrangement links TRBV9 to TRBJ2-4; maybe TRBD1 (6 bases). The CDR3 extends over 15 amino acids. Looked up from germline, CDR1 is SGDLS and CDR2 is YYNGEE. Trimming pared 0 bases from V and 7 bases from J, leaving 14 bases between. CDR3 region: CASSVGGARGNIQYF. The CDR3 DNA sequence: TGTGCCAGCAGCGTAGGTGGGGCGAGGGGGAACATTCAGTACTTC.

On this clone: At the DNA level, this CDR3 is encoded by other sequences in the same sample as well. The V and J genes are TRBV19 and TRBJ2-2; no reliable D call. The CDR3 runs 13 residues. V was trimmed by 6 bases and J by 3 bases, leaving 8 bases between them. Per the germline V gene, CDR1 is LNHDA and CDR2 is SQIVND (reference sequence). In nucleotides, the CDR3 is TGTGCCAGTAGCCCCGACTACACCGGGGAGCTGTTTTTT. Translated: CASSPDYTGELFF.